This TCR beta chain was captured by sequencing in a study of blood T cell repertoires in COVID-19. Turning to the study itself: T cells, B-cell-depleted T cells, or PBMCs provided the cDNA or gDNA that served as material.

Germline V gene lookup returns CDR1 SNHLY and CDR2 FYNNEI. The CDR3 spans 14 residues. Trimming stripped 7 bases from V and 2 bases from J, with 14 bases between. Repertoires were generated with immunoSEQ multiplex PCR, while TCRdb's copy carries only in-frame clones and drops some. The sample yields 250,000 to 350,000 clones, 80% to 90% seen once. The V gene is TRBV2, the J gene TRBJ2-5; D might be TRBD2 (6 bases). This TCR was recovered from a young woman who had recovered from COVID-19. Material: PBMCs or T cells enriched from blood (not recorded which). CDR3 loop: CASKTGVGQETQYF. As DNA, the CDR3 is TGTGCCAGCAAGACGGGAGTAGGGCAAGAGACCCAGTACTTC.